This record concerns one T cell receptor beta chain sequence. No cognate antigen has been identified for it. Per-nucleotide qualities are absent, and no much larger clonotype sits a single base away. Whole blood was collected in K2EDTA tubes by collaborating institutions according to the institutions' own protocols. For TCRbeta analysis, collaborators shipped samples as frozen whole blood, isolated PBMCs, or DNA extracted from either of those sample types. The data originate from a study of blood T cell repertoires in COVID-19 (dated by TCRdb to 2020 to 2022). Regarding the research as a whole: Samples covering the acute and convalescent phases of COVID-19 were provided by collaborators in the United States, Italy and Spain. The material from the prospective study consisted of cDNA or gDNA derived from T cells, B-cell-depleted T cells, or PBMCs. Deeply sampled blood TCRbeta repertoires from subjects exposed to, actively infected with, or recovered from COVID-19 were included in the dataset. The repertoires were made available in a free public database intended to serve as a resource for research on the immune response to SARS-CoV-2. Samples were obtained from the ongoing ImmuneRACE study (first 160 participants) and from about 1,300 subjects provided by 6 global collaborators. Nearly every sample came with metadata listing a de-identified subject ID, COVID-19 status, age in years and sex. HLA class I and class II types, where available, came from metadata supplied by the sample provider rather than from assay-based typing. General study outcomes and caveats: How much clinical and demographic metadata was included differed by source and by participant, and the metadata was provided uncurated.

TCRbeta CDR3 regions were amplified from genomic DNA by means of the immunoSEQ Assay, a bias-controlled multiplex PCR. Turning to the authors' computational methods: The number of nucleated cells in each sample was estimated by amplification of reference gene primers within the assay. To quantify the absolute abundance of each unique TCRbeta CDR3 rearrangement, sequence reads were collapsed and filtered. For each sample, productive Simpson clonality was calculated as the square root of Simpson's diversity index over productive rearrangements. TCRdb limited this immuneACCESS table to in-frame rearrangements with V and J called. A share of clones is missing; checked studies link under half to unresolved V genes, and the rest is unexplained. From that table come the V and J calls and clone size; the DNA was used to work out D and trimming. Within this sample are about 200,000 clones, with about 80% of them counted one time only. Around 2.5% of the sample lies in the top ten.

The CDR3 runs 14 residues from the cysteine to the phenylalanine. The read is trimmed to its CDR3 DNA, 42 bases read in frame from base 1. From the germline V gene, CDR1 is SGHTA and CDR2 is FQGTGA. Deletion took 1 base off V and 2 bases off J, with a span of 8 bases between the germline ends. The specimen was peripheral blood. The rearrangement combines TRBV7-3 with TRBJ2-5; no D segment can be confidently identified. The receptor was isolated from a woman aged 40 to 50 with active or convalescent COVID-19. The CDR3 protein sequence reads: CASSLKLYQETQYF. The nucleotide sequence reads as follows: TGTGCCAGCAGCTTAAAACTATATCAAGAGACCCAGTACTTC.